This T cell receptor beta chain was observed in a study of OX40 agonist ivuxolimab in advanced cancers. Autoimmune disease history or systemic immunosuppression led to patients being barred. Here immunoSEQ multiplex PCR was the method, and the copy in TCRdb shows in-frame clones only, minus some. The sample holds about 130,000 clones, over 75% seen once. This specimen consisted of CD4+ or CD8+ T cells sorted from blood, obtained in a trial of the OX40 agonist ivuxolimab. The receptor's source is an adult with an advanced solid tumor such as melanoma, head and neck, liver or kidney cancer.

For the CDR3, the DNA is TGTGCCAGCAGCTTATTGACAGCGGGGACCTACAATGAGCAGTTCTTC. It specifies CASSLLTAGTYNEQFF. The chain has TRBV11-2 and TRBJ2-1, with 7 bases lining up with TRBD2. The CDR3 has 16 residues. The V gene end was trimmed by 2 bases and the J gene end by 2 bases; junction bases not matched to a gene: 6. CDR1 and CDR2 (germline): SGHAT, FQNNGV.